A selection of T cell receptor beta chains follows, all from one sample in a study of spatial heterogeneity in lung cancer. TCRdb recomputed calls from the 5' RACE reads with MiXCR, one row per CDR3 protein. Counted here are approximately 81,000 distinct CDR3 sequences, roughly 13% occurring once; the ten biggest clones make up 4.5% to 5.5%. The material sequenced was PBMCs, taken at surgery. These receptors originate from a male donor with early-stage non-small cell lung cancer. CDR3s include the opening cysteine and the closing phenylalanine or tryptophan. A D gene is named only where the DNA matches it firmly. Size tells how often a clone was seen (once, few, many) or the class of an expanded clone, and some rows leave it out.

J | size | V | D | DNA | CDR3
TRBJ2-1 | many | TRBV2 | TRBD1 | TGTGCCAGCAGTGGGGACAGGGGTGAGCAGTTCTTC | CASSGDRGEQFF
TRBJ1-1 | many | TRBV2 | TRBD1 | TGTGCCAGCAGTGATCATCCCTCGGACAGGGACACTGAAGCTTTCTTT | CASSDHPSDRDTEAFF
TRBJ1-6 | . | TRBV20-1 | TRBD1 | TGCAGTGCTTTGGACAGGGACCAGTCACCCCTCCACTTT | CSALDRDQSPLHF
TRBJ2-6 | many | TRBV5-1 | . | TGCGCCAGCAGCCTGGACGTTGCTGGGGCCAACGTCCTGACTTTC | CASSLDVAGANVLTF
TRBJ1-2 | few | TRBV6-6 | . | TGTGCCAGCAGGACCTACGGGCTGTTTTATGGCTACACCTTC | CASRTYGLFYGYTF
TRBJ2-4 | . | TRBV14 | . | TGTGCCAGCAGCCAAGAAACCGGGCAGGGGAAAAACATTCAGTACTTC | CASSQETGQGKNIQYF
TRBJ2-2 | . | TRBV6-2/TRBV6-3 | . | TGTGCCAGCAGGTGGCAGGAGAACACCGGGGAGCTGTTTTTT | CASRWQENTGELFF
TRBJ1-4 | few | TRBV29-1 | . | TGCAGCGTTGAGGCGGAGGCAGGGTCTAATGAAAAACTGTTTTTT | CSVEAEAGSNEKLFF
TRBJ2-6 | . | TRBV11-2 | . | TGTGCCAGCAGCTTAGCAGGGGCTGGGGCCAACGTCCTGACTTTC | CASSLAGAGANVLTF
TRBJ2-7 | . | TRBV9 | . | TGTGCCAGCAGCGGGGGCTCCTCCTACGAGCAGTACTTC | CASSGGSSYEQYF
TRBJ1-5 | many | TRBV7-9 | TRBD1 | TGTGCCAGCAGCTTACAGGGGGCCGGGGGCAATCAGCCCCAGCATTTT | CASSLQGAGGNQPQHF
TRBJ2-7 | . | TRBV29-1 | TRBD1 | TGCAGCGTTCGGGCCCCGCATCCGGGACAGGCATCCGAGCAGTACTTC | CSVRAPHPGQASEQYF
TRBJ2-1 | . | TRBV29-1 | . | TGCAGCGTTGAGACTCAGGGACCCTACAATGAGCAGTTCTTC | CSVETQGPYNEQFF
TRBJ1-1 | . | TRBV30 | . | TGTGCCTGGAGATCTACCAGTTATCCGAACACTGAAGCTTTCTTT | CAWRSTSYPNTEAFF
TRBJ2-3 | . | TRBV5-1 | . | TGCGCCAGCAGCTTGGTCGGGGGGCGAACAGATACGCAGTATTTT | CASSLVGGRTDTQYF
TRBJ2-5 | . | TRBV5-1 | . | TGCGCCAGCAGCTTAGCTAACAGTCAAGAGACCCAGTACTTC | CASSLANSQETQYF
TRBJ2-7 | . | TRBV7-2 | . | TGTGCCAGCAGCTTAGTAGGGAACGGTTACGAGCAGTACTTC | CASSLVGNGYEQYF
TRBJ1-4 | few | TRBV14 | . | TGTGCCAGCAGCCCCCCAAGCCATGAAAAACTGTTTTTT | CASSPPSHEKLFF
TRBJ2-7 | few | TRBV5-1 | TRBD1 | TGCGCCAGCAGCACTCGGACAGGGGGCTCCTACGAGCAGTACTTC | CASSTRTGGSYEQYF
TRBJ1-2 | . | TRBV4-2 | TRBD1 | TGTGCCAGCAGCCAAGATCTGGCAGGGGGCTTCTATGGCTACACCTTC | CASSQDLAGGFYGYTF
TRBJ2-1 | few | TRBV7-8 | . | TGTGCCAGCAGCGTCGGGACGGCGAACTACAATGAGCAGTTCTTC | CASSVGTANYNEQFF
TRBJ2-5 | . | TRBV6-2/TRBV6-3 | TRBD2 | TGTGCCAGCAGTGGACTAGCGGGAGAGACCCAGTACTTC | CASSGLAGETQYF
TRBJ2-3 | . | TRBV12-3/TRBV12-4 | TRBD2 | TGTGCCAGCAGTTTAGGCGGGAGTGGGAATACGCAGTATTTT | CASSLGGSGNTQYF
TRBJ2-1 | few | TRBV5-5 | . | TGTGCCAGCAGCCATGGCAGGGCGGGATACAATGAGCAGTTCTTC | CASSHGRAGYNEQFF
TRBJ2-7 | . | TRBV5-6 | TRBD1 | TGTGCCAGCAGCTTGGGACAGGGGGCGTTCGACGAGCAGTACTTC | CASSLGQGAFDEQYF
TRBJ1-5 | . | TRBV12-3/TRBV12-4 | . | TGTGCCATCAAAGGGGTTGGGGAGCCCCAGCATTTT | CAIKGVGEPQHF
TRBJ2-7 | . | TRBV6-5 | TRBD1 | TGTGCCAGCAGTTCCCCGGGACAGGGAGCGTACGAGCAGTACTTC | CASSSPGQGAYEQYF
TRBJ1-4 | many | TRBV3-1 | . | TGTGCCAGCAGCCAGGCTAATGAAAAACTGTTTTTT | CASSQANEKLFF
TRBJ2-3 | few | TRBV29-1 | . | TGCAGCGCCCTCTTAGCGGAAAGCACAGATACGCAGTATTTT | CSALLAESTDTQYF
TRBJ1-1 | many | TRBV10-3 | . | TGTGCCATCAGCGCGAACCAGAACACTGAAGCTTTCTTT | CAISANQNTEAFF
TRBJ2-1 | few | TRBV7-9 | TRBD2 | TGTGCCAGCAGCGCCTCGACTAGCGGGAGCCACCGGAATGAGCAGTTCTTC | CASSASTSGSHRNEQFF
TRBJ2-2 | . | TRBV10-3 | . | TGTGCCATCAGTGAGGAAGTAGTACAGGAGCTGTTTTTT | CAISEEVVQELFF
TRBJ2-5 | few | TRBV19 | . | TGTGCCAGTAGTATCCGGGGCGAGACCCAAGAGACCCAGTACTTC | CASSIRGETQETQYF
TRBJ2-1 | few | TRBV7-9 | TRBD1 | TGTGCCAGCAGCCCAGCGGAGACAGGGGGCGCAATCCACAATGAGCAGTTCTTC | CASSPAETGGAIHNEQFF
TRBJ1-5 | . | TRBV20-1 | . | TGCAGTGCTAGAGGAGGCTCCGGGATCTATAGCAATCAGCCCCAGCATTTT | CSARGGSGIYSNQPQHF
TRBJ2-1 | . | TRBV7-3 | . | TGTGCCAGCAGCTTAATGAGTGCCACCTACAATGAGCAGTTCTTC | CASSLMSATYNEQFF
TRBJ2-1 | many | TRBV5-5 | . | TGTGCCAGCAGCGAACCCACGGGGTTCAATGAGCAGTTCTTC | CASSEPTGFNEQFF